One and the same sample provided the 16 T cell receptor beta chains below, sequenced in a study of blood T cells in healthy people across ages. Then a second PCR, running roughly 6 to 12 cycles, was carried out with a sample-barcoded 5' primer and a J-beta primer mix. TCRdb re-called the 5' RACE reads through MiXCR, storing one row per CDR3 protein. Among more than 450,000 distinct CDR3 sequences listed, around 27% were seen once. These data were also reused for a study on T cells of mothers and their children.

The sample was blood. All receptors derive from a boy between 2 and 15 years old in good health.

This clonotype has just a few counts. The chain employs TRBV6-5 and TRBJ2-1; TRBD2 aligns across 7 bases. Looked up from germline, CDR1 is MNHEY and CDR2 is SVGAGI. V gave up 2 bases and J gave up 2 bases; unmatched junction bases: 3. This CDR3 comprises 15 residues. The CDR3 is CASSYGGGPYNEQFF. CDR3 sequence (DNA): TGTGCCAGCAGTTACGGCGGGGGACCCTACAATGAGCAGTTCTTC.

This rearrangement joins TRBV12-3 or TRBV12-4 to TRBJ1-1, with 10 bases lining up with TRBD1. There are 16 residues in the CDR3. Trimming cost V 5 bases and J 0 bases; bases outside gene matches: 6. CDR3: CASSERQGAMNTEAFF. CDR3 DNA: TGTGCCAGCAGTGAACGACAGGGGGCTATGAACACTGAAGCTTTCTTT.

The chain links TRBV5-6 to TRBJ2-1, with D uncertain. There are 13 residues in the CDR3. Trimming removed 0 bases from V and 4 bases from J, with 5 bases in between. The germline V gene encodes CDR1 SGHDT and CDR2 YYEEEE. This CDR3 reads CASSLGYYNEQFF. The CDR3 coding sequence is TGTGCCAGCAGCTTGGGCTATTACAATGAGCAGTTCTTC.

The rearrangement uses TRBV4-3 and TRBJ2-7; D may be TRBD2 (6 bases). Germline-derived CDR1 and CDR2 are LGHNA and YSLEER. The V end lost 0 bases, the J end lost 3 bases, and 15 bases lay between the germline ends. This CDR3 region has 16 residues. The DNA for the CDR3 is TGCGCCAGCAGCCAAGATCGTATAGCGGAGCTCTACGAGCAGTACTTC. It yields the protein CASSQDRIAELYEQYF.

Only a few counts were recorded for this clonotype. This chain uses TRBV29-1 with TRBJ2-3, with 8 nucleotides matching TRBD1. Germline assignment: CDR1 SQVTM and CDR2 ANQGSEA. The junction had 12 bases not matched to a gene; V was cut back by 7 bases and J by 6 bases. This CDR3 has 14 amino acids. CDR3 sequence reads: CSAITGGAGDTQYF. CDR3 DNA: TGCAGCGCCATTACAGGGGGAGCTGGCGATACGCAGTATTTT.

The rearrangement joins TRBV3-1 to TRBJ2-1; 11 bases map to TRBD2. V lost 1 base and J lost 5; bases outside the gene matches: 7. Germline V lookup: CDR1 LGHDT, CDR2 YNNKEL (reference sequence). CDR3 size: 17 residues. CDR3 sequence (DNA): TGTGCCAGCAGCCAAGTGACCGGGACTAGCGGAAACAATGAGCAGTTCTTC. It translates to CASSQVTGTSGNNEQFF.

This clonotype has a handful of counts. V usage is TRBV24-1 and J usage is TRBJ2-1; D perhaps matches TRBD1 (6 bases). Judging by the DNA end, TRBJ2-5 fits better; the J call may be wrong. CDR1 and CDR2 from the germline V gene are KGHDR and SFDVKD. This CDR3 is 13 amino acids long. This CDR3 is CATSEQGEKTQYF. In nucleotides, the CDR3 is TGTGCCACCAGTGAACAGGGCGAAAAGACCCAGTACTTC.

CDR3 in amino acids: CASRKGAMAGELFF. CDR3 DNA sequence: TGTGCCAGCAGGAAAGGGGCGATGGCCGGGGAGCTGTTTTTT. V and J are TRBV6-5 and TRBJ2-2; possibly TRBD1 for D (5 bases). V shed 6 bases and J shed 6 bases, with 14 bases lying between them. Germline CDR1 and CDR2: MNHEY and SVGAGI. There are 14 residues in the CDR3.

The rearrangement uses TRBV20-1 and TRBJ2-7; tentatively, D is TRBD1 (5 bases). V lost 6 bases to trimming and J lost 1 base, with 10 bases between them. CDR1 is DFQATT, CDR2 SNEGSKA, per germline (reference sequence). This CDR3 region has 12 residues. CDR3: CSAEGASYEQYF. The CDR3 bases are TGCAGTGCAGAAGGGGCGTCCTACGAGCAGTACTTC.

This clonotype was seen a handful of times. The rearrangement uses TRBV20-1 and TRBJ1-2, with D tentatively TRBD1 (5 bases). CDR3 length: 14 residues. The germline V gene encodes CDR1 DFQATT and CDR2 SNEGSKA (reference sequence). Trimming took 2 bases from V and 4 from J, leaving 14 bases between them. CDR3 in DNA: TGCAGTGCTAGATCGGGACTTGGCGGCTATGGCTACACCTTC. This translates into CSARSGLGGYGYTF.

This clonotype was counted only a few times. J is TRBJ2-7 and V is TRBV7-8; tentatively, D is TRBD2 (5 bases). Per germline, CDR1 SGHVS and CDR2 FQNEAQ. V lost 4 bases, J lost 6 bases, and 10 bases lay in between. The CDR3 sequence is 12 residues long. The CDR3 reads CASSSRSGEQYF. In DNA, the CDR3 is TGTGCCAGCAGCTCTAGAAGCGGCGAGCAGTACTTC.

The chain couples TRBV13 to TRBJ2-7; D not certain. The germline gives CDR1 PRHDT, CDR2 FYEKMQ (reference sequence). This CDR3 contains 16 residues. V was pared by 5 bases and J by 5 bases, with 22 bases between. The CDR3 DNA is TGTGCCAGCAGCCACGCGGCACCAAGTATATCCGACGAGCAGTACTTC. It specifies CASSHAAPSISDEQYF.

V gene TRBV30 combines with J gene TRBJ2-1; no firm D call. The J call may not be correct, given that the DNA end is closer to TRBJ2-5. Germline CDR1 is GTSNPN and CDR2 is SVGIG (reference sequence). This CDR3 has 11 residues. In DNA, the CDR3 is TGTGCCTGGAGTTCTAAAGAGACCCAGTACTTC. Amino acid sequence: CAWSSKETQYF.

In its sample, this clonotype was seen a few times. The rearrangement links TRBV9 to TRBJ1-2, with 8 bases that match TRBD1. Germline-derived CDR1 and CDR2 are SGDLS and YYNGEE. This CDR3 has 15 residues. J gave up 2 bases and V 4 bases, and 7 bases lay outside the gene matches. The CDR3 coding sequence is TGTGCCAGCAGCTCAGAGACAGGGGTAAACTATGGCTACACCTTC. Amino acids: CASSSETGVNYGYTF.

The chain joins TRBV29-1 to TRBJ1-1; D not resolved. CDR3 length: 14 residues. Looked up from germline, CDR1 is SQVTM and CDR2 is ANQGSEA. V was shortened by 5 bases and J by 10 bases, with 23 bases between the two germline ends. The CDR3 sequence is CSVIPPTSRAAAFF. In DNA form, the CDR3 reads TGCAGCGTTATTCCACCGACTTCTAGAGCGGCAGCTTTCTTT.

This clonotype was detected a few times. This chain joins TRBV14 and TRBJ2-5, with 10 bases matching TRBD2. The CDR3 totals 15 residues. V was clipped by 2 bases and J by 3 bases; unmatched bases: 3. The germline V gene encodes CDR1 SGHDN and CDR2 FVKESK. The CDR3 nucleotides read TGTGCCAGCAGCCAACCCCTAGCGGGGGAAGAGACCCAGTACTTC. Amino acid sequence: CASSQPLAGEETQYF.